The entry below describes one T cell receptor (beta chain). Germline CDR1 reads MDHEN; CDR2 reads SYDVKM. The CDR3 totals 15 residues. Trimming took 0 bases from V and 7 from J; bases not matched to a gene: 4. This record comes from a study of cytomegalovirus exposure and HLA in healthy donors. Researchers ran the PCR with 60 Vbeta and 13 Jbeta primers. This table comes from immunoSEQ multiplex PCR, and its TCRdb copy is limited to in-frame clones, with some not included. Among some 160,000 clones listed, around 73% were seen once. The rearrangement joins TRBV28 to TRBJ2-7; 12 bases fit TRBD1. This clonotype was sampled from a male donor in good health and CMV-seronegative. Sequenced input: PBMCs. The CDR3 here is CASSLWGQGAGEQYF. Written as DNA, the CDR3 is TGTGCCAGCAGTTTATGGGGACAGGGGGCGGGAGAGCAGTACTTC. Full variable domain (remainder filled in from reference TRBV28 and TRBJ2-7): DVKVTQSSRYLVKRTGEKVFLECVQDMDHENMFWYRQDPGLGLRLIYFSYDVKMKEKGDIPEGYSVSREKKERFSLILESASTNQTSMYLCASSLWGQGAGEQYFGPGTRLTVT.